The 15 T cell receptor beta chains below come from one sample, sequenced in a study of T-cell memory formation after mild COVID-19. From the 5' RACE reads, TCRdb called clonotypes with MiXCR, one entry per CDR3 protein. The table lists about 400,000 distinct CDR3 sequences, more than 20% of them singletons. The sample was PBMCs or a T cell subset sorted from them (not recorded which). The receptors derive from an adult woman who had mild COVID-19 (a few samples of this study predate the infection). Cell type and time point are not known.

There are a few counts of this clonotype. The rearrangement links TRBV10-3 to TRBJ2-1; 8 bases are a match to TRBD2. In germline, CDR1 is ENHRY, CDR2 SYGVKD. Trimming at V came to 6 bases and at J to 7 bases, leaving 8 bases not matched to a gene. The CDR3 loop spans 14 amino acids. Here the CDR3 DNA reads TGTGCCATCAGCGGGAGGGCCTCTGGTAATGAGCAGTTCTTC. It translates to CAISGRASGNEQFF.

This rearrangement joins TRBV9 to TRBJ2-1; 9 nucleotides align to TRBD2. Germline CDR1 reads SGDLS; CDR2 reads YYNGEE. The V gene end was trimmed by 2 bases and the J gene end by 5 bases; junction bases not matched to a gene: 5. CDR3 length: 15 amino acids. DNA for the CDR3: TGTGCCAGCAGCGTTAGCGGGAGTCGCCACAATGAGCAGTTCTTC. As protein: CASSVSGSRHNEQFF.

This clonotype showed up just a few times. The chain has TRBV7-9 and TRBJ1-2; D call uncertain. Germline-derived CDR1 and CDR2 are SEHNR and FQNEAQ (reference sequence). Trimming pared 2 bases from V and 8 bases from J, leaving 9 bases between. The CDR3 consists of 12 residues. The CDR3 DNA reads TGTGCCAGCAGCTTATGGAACGGGGGCTACACCTTC. Amino acids: CASSLWNGGYTF.

The V gene is TRBV5-6, the J gene TRBJ2-2; weak D call: TRBD1 (6 bases). Germline assignment: CDR1 SGHDT and CDR2 YYEEEE. This CDR3 contains 16 residues. V was cut by 0 bases and J by 4 bases, with 13 bases left in between. CDR3 nucleotides: TGTGCCAGCAGCTTGGTAGCAGGGGATGTCACCGGGGAGCTGTTTTTT. Its translation is CASSLVAGDVTGELFF.

The chain employs TRBV20-1 and TRBJ2-1; D call uncertain. Trimming left V 5 bases short and J 7 bases short, with 9 bases between. Germline V gene sequence: CDR1 DFQATT, CDR2 SNEGSKA (reference sequence). This CDR3 is built from 11 residues. The CDR3 protein is CSAVRLNEQFF. The DNA for the CDR3 is TGCAGTGCTGTAAGACTGAATGAGCAGTTCTTC.

This chain connects TRBV5-1 to TRBJ2-4; TRBD1 aligns across 10 bases. Germline CDR1 and CDR2: SGHRS and YFSETQ. J lost 9 bases, V lost 3 bases, and 12 bases had no gene match. The CDR3 loop spans 16 amino acids. CDR3 protein: CASSSSGQGSGSIQYF. As DNA, the CDR3 is TGCGCCAGCAGCTCTTCGGGACAGGGGTCCGGGAGCATTCAGTACTTC.

This clonotype occurred a few times. The gene calls are TRBV6-5 and TRBJ2-1; D unresolved. Deletions cut 9 bases from V and 0 bases from J, with 6 bases between. The CDR3 sequence is 12 residues long. Germline V gene lookup returns CDR1 MNHEY and CDR2 SVGAGI. CDR3 region: CASFSSYNEQFF. The CDR3 DNA reads as TGTGCCAGTTTCAGCTCCTACAATGAGCAGTTCTTC.

The rearrangement joins TRBV7-2 to TRBJ2-3; 10 bases are shared with TRBD2. The V gene's germline CDR1 is SGHTA and CDR2 FQGNSA. The CDR3 runs 17 residues. V lost 4 bases and J lost 3; bases outside the gene matches: 10. CDR3 protein: CASSSHRSSGSTDTQYF. In nucleotides, the CDR3 is TGTGCCAGCAGCTCACATCGCTCTAGCGGGAGTACAGATACGCAGTATTTT.

J is TRBJ2-5 and V is TRBV12-3 or TRBV12-4, with D perhaps matching TRBD2 (7 bases). CDR3 length equals 13 residues. The V end lost 4 bases, the J end lost 7 bases, and 13 bases lay between the germline ends. The CDR3 nucleotides read TGTGCCAGCAGTTCGGGGGGCGGAGTGACCCAGTACTTC. It codes for CASSSGGGVTQYF.

A few counts support this clonotype. This chain uses TRBV7-9 with TRBJ2-3; 9 positions agree with TRBD1. Unmatched junction bases numbered 8, after V lost 5 bases and J lost 2 bases. Germline-derived CDR1 and CDR2 are SEHNR and FQNEAQ (reference sequence). This CDR3 comprises 16 residues. CDR3 sequence: CASSTTGQGFTDTQYF. The CDR3 nucleotides read TGTGCCAGCAGCACCACGGGACAGGGATTCACAGATACGCAGTATTTT.

This clonotype was counted only a few times. The rearrangement joins TRBV20-1 to TRBJ2-1; TRBD2 is a possible D gene (6 bases). From germline, CDR1 is DFQATT and CDR2 SNEGSKA (reference sequence). V dropped 0 bases and J dropped 6 bases, with 12 bases sitting between them. This CDR3 region has 14 residues. The DNA for the CDR3 is TGCAGTGCTAGAGAAGGTGGAGGGATCAATGAGCAGTTCTTC. As protein: CSAREGGGINEQFF.

A few counts support this clonotype. The rearrangement links TRBV6-1 to TRBJ1-5; 7 bases agree with TRBD1. The CDR3 is made up of 19 amino acids. Germline trimming cut 4 bases from V and 0 bases from J; bases unmatched to any gene: 15. Germline CDR1 and CDR2: MNHNS and SASEGT. This CDR3 is CASSGSAGQAINSNQPQHF. DNA for the CDR3: TGTGCCAGCAGTGGATCCGCTGGACAGGCGATTAATAGCAATCAGCCCCAGCATTTT.

The V gene is TRBV5-1, the J gene TRBJ2-1; 8 bases are shared with TRBD1. The V gene's germline CDR1 is SGHRS and CDR2 YFSETQ. V shed 5 bases and J 4 bases; nucleotides not matched to a gene: 14. This CDR3 contains 17 residues. The chain's CDR3 is CASSSHVGDRSYNEQFF. The CDR3 DNA is TGCGCCAGCAGTTCCCACGTAGGGGACAGGTCTTACAATGAGCAGTTCTTC.

This chain joins TRBV19 and TRBJ1-5; TRBD1 matches 12 bases. Losses at the gene ends were 4 bases for V and 2 bases for J; bases not matched to a gene: 6. This CDR3 has 17 amino acids. The germline gives CDR1 LNHDA, CDR2 SQIVND (reference sequence). For the CDR3, the DNA is TGTGCCAGTAGTACCCGGGACAGGGGGCGAGGCAATCAGCCCCAGCATTTT. Its protein product is CASSTRDRGRGNQPQHF.

This clonotype was seen only a few times. V is TRBV7-9 and J is TRBJ2-1; 10 nucleotides line up with TRBD1. The germline V gene has CDR1 SEHNR and CDR2 FQNEAQ (reference sequence). Losses at the gene ends were 5 bases for V and 5 bases for J; bases not matched to a gene: 6. The CDR3 runs to 15 residues. The CDR3 reads CASSERQGADNEQFF. The CDR3, as DNA: TGTGCCAGCAGCGAAAGACAGGGGGCGGACAATGAGCAGTTCTTC.